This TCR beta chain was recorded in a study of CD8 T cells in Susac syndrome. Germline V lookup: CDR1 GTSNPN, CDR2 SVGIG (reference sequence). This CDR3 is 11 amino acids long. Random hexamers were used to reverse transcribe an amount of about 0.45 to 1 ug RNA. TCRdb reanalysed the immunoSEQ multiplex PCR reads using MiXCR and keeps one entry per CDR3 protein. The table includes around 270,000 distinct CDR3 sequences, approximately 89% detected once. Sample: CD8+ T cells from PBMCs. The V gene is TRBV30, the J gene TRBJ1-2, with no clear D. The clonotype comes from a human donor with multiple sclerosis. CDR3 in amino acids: CDGVGGDGYTF. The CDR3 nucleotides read TGTGACGGGGTTGGAGGAGATGGCTACACCTTC.